This T cell receptor (beta chain) was observed in a study of tumor-infiltrating lymphocytes in oesophageal squamous cell carcinoma. Via MiXCR, TCRdb re-called the PCR reads, giving one row per CDR3 protein. The sample consists of roughly 10,000 distinct CDR3 sequences, approximately 59% of them appearing once. This CDR3 contains 13 residues. Trimming shortened V by 7 bases and J by 0 bases, and 7 bases separated the two germline ends. Germline loops: CDR1 MNHNS, CDR2 SASEGT. This chain connects TRBV6-1 to TRBJ2-1; no definite D call. The sequence derives from a male donor with esophageal squamous cell carcinoma. Material: esophageal tumor tissue. The CDR3 DNA sequence: TGTGCCAGCATTGGCTTCTCCTACAATGAGCAGTTCTTC. The encoded protein is CASIGFSYNEQFF.